Below, one TCR beta chain is given with its context. Its specificity is not known. This sample is drawn from a study of cytomegalovirus exposure and HLA in healthy donors. Across the whole study: An early release of data contained roughly 90 million unique TCRs, which came from HLA-typed donors.

This CDR3 is 15 amino acids long. The V gene's germline CDR1 is SGHAT and CDR2 FQNNGV. The V gene end was trimmed by 5 bases and the J gene end by 2 bases; junction bases not matched to a gene: 7. The primer mix had 60 Vbeta and 13 Jbeta primers. This table comes from immunoSEQ multiplex PCR, and its TCRdb copy is limited to in-frame clones, with some not included. Altogether over 150,000 clones are present, approximately 75% being singletons, with the ten largest covering less than 4.5%. Findings and caveats of the study: Certain sequence variants were highly shared and formed a cluster, and this cluster was likely a sequencing artifact. CMV serostatus was the only recorded immune exposure for donors.

The sequenced sample consisted of PBMCs. This TCR was sampled from a man aged 30 to 45 in good health and CMV-seropositive. This chain links TRBV11-2 with TRBJ2-7; 9 bases align to TRBD1. The CDR3, as DNA: TGTGCCAGCAGCGCACTGGGACAGGGTCCCTACGAGCAGTACTTC. Protein sequence: CASSALGQGPYEQYF.